What follows is one T cell receptor beta chain and its context. Unmatched junction bases numbered 2, after V lost 4 bases and J lost 10 bases. This CDR3 has 11 amino acids. The germline V gene has CDR1 MGHRA and CDR2 YSYEKL. The table came from immunoSEQ multiplex PCR; TCRdb's copy has only in-frame clones and leaves some out. Of over 500 clones listed, 80% were seen once; the top ten hold 9.5% to 15%. The record originates from a study of chemoradiotherapy in HPV16-positive cancers. The sequence was collected from a human donor with HPV-associated anogenital cancer. Material: tumor tissue, obtained from a patient who underwent chemoradiotherapy. This chain uses TRBV4-1 with TRBJ1-1; 8 nucleotides match TRBD1. The CDR3 is CASSRGQGAFF. The CDR3 coding sequence is TGCGCCAGCAGCCGTGGACAGGGAGCTTTCTTT.